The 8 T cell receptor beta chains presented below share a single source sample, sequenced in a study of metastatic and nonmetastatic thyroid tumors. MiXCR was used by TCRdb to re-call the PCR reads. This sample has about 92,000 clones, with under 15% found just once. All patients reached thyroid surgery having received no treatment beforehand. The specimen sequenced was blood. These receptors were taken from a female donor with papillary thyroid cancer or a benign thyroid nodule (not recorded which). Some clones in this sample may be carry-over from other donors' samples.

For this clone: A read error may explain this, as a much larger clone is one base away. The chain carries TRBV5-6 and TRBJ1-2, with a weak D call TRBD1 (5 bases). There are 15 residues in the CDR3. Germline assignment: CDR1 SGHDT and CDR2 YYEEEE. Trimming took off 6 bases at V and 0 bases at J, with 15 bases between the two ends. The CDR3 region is CASIRTGLANYGYTF. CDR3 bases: TGTGCCAGCATCCGTACGGGACTCGCTAACTATGGCTACACCTTC.

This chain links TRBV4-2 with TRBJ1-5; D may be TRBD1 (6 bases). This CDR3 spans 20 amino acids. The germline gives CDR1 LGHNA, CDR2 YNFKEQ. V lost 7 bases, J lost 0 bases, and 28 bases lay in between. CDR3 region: CASIRTLGQYAGYSNQPQHF. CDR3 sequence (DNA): TGTGCCAGCATCCGGACATTGGGACAATATGCTGGCTATAGCAATCAGCCCCAGCATTTT.

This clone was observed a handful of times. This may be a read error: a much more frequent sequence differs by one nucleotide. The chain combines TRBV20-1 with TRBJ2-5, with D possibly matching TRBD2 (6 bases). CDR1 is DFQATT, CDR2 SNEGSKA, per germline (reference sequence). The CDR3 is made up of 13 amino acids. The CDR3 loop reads CSWRAGSGETQYF. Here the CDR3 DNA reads TGCAGCTGGAGGGCGGGGAGTGGAGAGACCCAGTACTTC.

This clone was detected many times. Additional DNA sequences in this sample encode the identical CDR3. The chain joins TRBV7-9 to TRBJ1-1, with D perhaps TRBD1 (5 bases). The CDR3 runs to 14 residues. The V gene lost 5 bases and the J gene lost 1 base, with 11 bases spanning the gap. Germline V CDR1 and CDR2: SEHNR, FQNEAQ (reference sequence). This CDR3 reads CASSLQAANTEAFF. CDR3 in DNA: TGTGCCAGCAGCCTACAGGCCGCGAACACTGAAGCTTTCTTT.

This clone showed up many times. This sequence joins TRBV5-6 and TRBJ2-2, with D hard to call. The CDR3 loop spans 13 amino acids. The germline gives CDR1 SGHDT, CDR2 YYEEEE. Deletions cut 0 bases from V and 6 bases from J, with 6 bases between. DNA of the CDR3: TGTGCCAGCAGCTTGGCCGTAGCCGGGGAGCTGTTTTTT. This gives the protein CASSLAVAGELFF.

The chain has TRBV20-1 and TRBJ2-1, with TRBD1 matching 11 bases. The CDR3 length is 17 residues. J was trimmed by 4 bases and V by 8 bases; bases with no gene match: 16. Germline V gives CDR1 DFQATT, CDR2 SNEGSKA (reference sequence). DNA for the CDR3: TGCAGTACCACCGGGACAGGGGGGGTTAGTATTTACAATGAGCAGTTCTTC. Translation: CSTTGTGGVSIYNEQFF.

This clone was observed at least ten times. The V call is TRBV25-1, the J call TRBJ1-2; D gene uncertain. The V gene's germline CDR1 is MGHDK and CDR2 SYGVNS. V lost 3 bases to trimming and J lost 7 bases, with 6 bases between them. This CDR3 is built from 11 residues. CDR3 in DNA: TGTGCCAGCAGTGAGAACGGTGGCTACACCTTC. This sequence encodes CASSENGGYTF.

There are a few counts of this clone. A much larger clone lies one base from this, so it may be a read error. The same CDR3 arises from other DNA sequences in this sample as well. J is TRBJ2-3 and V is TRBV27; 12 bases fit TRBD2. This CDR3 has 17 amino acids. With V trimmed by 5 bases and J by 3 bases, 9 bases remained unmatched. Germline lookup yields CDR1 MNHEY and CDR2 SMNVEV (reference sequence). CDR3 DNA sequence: TGTGCCAGCAGTATCTTGGGACTAGCGGGTAGAACAGATACGCAGTATTTT. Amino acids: CASSILGLAGRTDTQYF.